The 17 T cell receptor beta chains in this list originate from one sample, sequenced in a study of cytomegalovirus exposure and HLA in healthy donors. PCR involved 60 Vbeta and 13 Jbeta primers. The assay was immunoSEQ multiplex PCR, and TCRdb's table has in-frame clones only and misses some. The sample yields fewer than 200,000 clones, around three quarters seen once. Sequencing was performed on PBMCs. These receptors were collected from a woman aged 30 to 39 in good health and CMV-seronegative.

The rearrangement joins TRBV6-1 to TRBJ2-7; no definite D call. V shed 2 bases and J shed 4 bases, with 9 bases lying between them. The CDR3 spans 13 residues. Germline loops: CDR1 MNHNS, CDR2 SASEGT. CDR3 DNA sequence: TGTGCCAGCAGTGAAACAGTCCCTTACGAGCAGTACTTC. Protein sequence: CASSETVPYEQYF.

This chain links TRBV10-3 with TRBJ2-5; TRBD2 matches 7 bases. The ends lost 2 bases at V and 3 bases at J; junction bases unmatched: 6. Germline V gene sequence: CDR1 ENHRY, CDR2 SYGVKD. The CDR3 runs 15 residues. This CDR3 reads CAISEASGGKETQYF. The CDR3 region has the DNA TGTGCCATCAGTGAGGCTTCCGGGGGGAAAGAGACCCAGTACTTC.

The CDR3 loop reads CASSSDRSDHEQYF. CDR3 DNA sequence: TGTGCCAGCAGCTCGGACAGGTCGGACCACGAGCAGTACTTC. The gene calls are TRBV7-8 and TRBJ2-7; 7 bases align to TRBD1. The CDR3 totals 14 residues. V lost 4 bases, J lost 5 bases, and 8 bases stayed unmatched. The germline gives CDR1 SGHVS, CDR2 FQNEAQ.

In its sample, this clone was seen a few times. The rearrangement joins TRBV6-1 to TRBJ2-2, with TRBD2 matching 9 bases. The CDR3 is made up of 16 amino acids. Germline CDR1 reads MNHNS; CDR2 reads SASEGT. V dropped 2 bases and J dropped 10; count of bases not matched to a gene: 11. The chain's CDR3 is CASSEMAGGPSLELFF. CDR3 DNA: TGTGCCAGCAGTGAAATGGCGGGGGGGCCGTCCCTGGAGCTGTTTTTT.

The gene calls are TRBV4-1 and TRBJ2-7; no definite D call. V lost 2 bases to trimming and J lost 5 bases, with 10 bases between them. Germline V gives CDR1 MGHRA, CDR2 YSYEKL. The CDR3 is made up of 13 amino acids. The DNA of the CDR3 is TGCGCCAGCAGCCAACCCCCTCGTGACGAGCAGTACTTC. Residues: CASSQPPRDEQYF.

The chain recombines TRBV11-2 with TRBJ2-7; TRBD2 matches 11 bases. This CDR3 is built from 16 residues. V was clipped by 2 bases and J by 1 base; unmatched bases: 4. Germline V gene lookup returns CDR1 SGHAT and CDR2 FQNNGV. CDR3 loop: CASSLLRLAGSYEQYF. The CDR3 DNA reads as TGTGCCAGCAGCTTATTAAGACTAGCGGGATCCTACGAGCAGTACTTC.

The chain recombines TRBV6-4 with TRBJ1-1; no definite D call. The CDR3 spans 15 residues. CDR1 is MRHNA, CDR2 SNTAGT, per germline. Trimming took 3 bases from V and 2 from J, leaving 13 bases between them. The CDR3 bases are TGTGCCAGCAGTGAACTTGAGGGTAGTAACACTGAAGCTTTCTTT. Encoded protein: CASSELEGSNTEAFF.

J is TRBJ2-5 and V is TRBV7-2, with 10 positions matching TRBD2. Germline loops: CDR1 SGHTA, CDR2 FQGNSA. The CDR3 loop spans 16 amino acids. Losses at the gene ends were 1 base for V and 5 bases for J; bases not matched to a gene: 7. The CDR3 region has the DNA TGTGCCAGCAGCTTAGTAGGAGCGGGAGGGATGGAGACCCAGTACTTC. It codes for CASSLVGAGGMETQYF.

The chain has TRBV27 and TRBJ1-2, with a weak D call TRBD1 (6 bases). Germline V gene lookup returns CDR1 MNHEY and CDR2 SMNVEV (reference sequence). Trimming stripped 5 bases from V and 4 bases from J, with 23 bases between. The CDR3 has 17 amino acids. The CDR3 bases are TGTGCCAGCAGTCCTCTCTCGGGAGGGGGTCATGGCTATGGCTACACCTTC. Protein sequence: CASSPLSGGGHGYGYTF.

This chain connects TRBV5-6 to TRBJ2-5, with D maybe TRBD1 (6 bases). Germline loops: CDR1 SGHDT, CDR2 YYEEEE. Trimming took 2 bases from V and 5 from J, leaving 13 bases between them. The CDR3 is 14 amino acids. The CDR3 here is CASSLGQLGETQYF. Written as DNA, the CDR3 is TGTGCCAGCAGCTTAGGACAGTTAGGGGAGACCCAGTACTTC.

This clone was picked up one time. The chain couples TRBV18 to TRBJ1-1, with D unresolved. Germline assignment: CDR1 KGHSH and CDR2 LQKENI. The V end lost 3 bases, the J end lost 4 bases, and 12 bases lay between the germline ends. This CDR3 has 14 amino acids. Written as DNA, the CDR3 is TGTGCCAGCTCACCCTCCGGTCGGAGCACTGAAGCTTTCTTT. The encoded protein is CASSPSGRSTEAFF.

The chain carries TRBV4-1 and TRBJ2-1; 12 bases agree with TRBD2. The CDR3 extends over 16 amino acids. With 5 bases clipped from V and 5 bases from J, the junction kept 7 bases outside the gene matches. Germline CDR1 MGHRA, CDR2 YSYEKL. The CDR3 spells CASSSLAGGRNNEQFF. The CDR3 nucleotides are TGCGCCAGCAGCTCACTAGCGGGAGGCCGTAACAATGAGCAGTTCTTC.

The chain carries TRBV7-9 and TRBJ2-5; D gene uncertain. V was trimmed by 1 base and J by 2 bases, leaving 8 bases between them. The length of the CDR3 is 14 residues. Germline V gene lookup returns CDR1 SEHNR and CDR2 FQNEAQ (reference sequence). The CDR3 reads CASSLVNSQETQYF. CDR3 sequence (DNA): TGTGCCAGCAGCTTAGTAAACAGTCAAGAGACCCAGTACTTC.

V is TRBV27 and J is TRBJ2-7; maybe TRBD1 (6 bases). The germline V and J ends were trimmed by 5 bases and 2 bases, with 16 bases remaining between them. Germline V lookup: CDR1 MNHEY, CDR2 SMNVEV (reference sequence). CDR3 length: 15 residues. CDR3 bases: TGTGCCAGCAGTAGGAGGACAGAGCTCACCTACGAGCAGTACTTC. It codes for CASSRRTELTYEQYF.

The V call is TRBV4-3, the J call TRBJ2-1; 7 nucleotides match TRBD1. The CDR3 is 14 residues long. From germline, CDR1 is LGHNA and CDR2 YSLEER. V shed 4 bases and J 9 bases; nucleotides not matched to a gene: 9. The CDR3 loop reads CASSRFTGAGEQFF. The CDR3, as DNA: TGCGCCAGCAGCCGTTTTACAGGGGCGGGTGAGCAGTTCTTC.

This clone was seen more than once but under ten times. This chain links TRBV19 with TRBJ2-7; no reliable D call. V was pared by 5 bases and J by 2 bases, with 10 bases between. Germline V lookup: CDR1 LNHDA, CDR2 SQIVND (reference sequence). This CDR3 has 13 residues. The CDR3: CASSSNTAYEQYF. CDR3 nucleotide sequence: TGTGCCAGTAGTTCCAACACCGCCTACGAGCAGTACTTC. The full variable domain, rest sourced from reference TRBV19 and TRBJ2-7, is DGGITQSPKYLFRKEGQNVTLSCEQNLNHDAMYWYRQDPGQGLRLIYYSQIVNDFQKGDIAEGYSVSREKKESFPLTVTSAQKNPTAFYLCASSSNTAYEQYFGPGTRLTVT.

Points on this clone: The sample contains more than one DNA sequence encoding this CDR3. V and J are TRBV5-6 and TRBJ2-7; no clear D. Germline V gene lookup returns CDR1 SGHDT and CDR2 YYEEEE. The CDR3 length is 11 residues. Trimming shortened V by 3 bases and J by 6 bases, and 7 bases separated the two germline ends. CDR3 bases: TGTGCCAGCAGCTCCACGCGCGAGCAGTACTTC. Translation: CASSSTREQYF.